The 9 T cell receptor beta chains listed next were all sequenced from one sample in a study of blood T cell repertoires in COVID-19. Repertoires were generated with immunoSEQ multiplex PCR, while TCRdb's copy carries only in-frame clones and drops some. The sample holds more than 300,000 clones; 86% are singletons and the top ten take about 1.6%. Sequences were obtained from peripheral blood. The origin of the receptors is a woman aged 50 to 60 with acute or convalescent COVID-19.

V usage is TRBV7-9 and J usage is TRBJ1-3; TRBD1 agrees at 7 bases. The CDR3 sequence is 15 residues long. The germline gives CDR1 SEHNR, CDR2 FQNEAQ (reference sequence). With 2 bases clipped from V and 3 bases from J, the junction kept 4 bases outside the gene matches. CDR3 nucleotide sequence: TGTGCCAGCAGCTTACAGGGGACAGTTGGAAACACCATATATTTT. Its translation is CASSLQGTVGNTIYF.

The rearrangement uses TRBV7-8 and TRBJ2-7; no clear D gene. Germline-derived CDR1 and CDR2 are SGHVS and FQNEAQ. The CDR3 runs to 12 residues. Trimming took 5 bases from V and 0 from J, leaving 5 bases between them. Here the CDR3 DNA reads TGTGCCAGCAGCCGCAACTCCTACGAGCAGTACTTC. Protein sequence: CASSRNSYEQYF. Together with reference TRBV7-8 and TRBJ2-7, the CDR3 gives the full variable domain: GAGVSQSPRYKVAKRGQDVALRCDPISGHVSLFWYQQALGQGPEFLTYFQNEAQLDKSGLPSDRFFAERPEGSVSTLKIQRTQQEDSAVYLCASSRNSYEQYFGPGTRLTVT.

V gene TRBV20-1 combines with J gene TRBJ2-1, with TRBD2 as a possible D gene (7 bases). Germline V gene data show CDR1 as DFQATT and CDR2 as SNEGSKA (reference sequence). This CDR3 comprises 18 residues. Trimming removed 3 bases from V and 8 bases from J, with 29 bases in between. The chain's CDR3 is CSASTPDGGRARLYEQFF. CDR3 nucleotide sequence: TGCAGTGCTAGTACTCCCGACGGGGGGCGGGCTCGCCTTTATGAGCAGTTCTTC.

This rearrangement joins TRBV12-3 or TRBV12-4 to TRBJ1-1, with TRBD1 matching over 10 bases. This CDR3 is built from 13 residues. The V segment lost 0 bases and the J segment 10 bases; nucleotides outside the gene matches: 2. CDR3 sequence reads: CASSLAGQGGAFF. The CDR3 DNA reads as TGTGCCAGCAGTTTAGCAGGACAGGGGGGAGCTTTCTTT.

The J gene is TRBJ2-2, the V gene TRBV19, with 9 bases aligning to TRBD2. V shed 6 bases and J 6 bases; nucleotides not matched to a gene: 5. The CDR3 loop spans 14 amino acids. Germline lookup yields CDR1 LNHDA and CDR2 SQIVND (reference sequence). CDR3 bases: TGTGCCAGTAGGGTAAGCGGGAGGTCCGGGGAGCTGTTTTTT. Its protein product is CASRVSGRSGELFF.

The CDR3 reads CASSGGTSGSYF. The CDR3 DNA is TGTGCCAGCAGCGGGGGGACTAGCGGGAGTTATTTT. The chain carries TRBV11-2 and TRBJ2-3, with 14 bases matching TRBD2. Germline-derived CDR1 and CDR2 are SGHAT and FQNNGV. CDR3 length: 12 residues. The V segment lost 5 bases and the J segment 15 bases; nucleotides outside the gene matches: 4.

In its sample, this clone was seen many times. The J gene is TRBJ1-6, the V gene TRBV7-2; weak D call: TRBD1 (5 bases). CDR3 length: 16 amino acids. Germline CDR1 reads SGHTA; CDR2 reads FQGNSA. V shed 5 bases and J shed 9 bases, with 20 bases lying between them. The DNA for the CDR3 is TGTGCCAGCAGCGCGGACCGTGGGGCGGTAGGTTCACCCCTCCACTTT. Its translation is CASSADRGAVGSPLHF.

The CDR3 DNA is TGTGCCAGTAGTGGCTACAGTGCAACTAATGAAAAACTGTTTTTT. Translated: CASSGYSATNEKLFF. The rearrangement links TRBV19 to TRBJ1-4; D gene ambiguous. The germline V gene has CDR1 LNHDA and CDR2 SQIVND (reference sequence). This CDR3 spans 15 amino acids. V gave up 5 bases and J gave up 0 bases, with 10 bases separating them.

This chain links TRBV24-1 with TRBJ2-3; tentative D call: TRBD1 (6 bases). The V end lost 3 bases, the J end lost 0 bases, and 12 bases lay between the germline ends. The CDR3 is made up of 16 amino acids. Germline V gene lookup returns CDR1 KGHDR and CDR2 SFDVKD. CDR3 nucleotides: TGTGCCACCAGTGATGCACAGGGCTTAAGCACAGATACGCAGTATTTT. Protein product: CATSDAQGLSTDTQYF.